This T cell receptor beta chain was observed in a study of T cell repertoires and HLA-DP antigens. Study overall: CD4+ T cells were cocultured with HeLa cells expressing HLA-DP. Pre-culture CD4+ samples used about 1,200 ng DNA versus around 220 ng for CD137+CD4+ sorts.

The primer mix covered 54 TRBV segments and 13 TRBJ segments. Repertoires were generated with immunoSEQ multiplex PCR, while TCRdb's copy carries only in-frame clones and drops some. Of approximately 110,000 clones in the sample, roughly 92% were seen once. CDR3 length equals 12 residues. Germline V CDR1 and CDR2: GTSNPN, SVGIG (reference sequence). Between the trimmed V and J ends, which lost 0 bases and 1 base, there was a span of 4 bases. Details on this clone: The antigen remains undetermined.

V is TRBV30 and J is TRBJ2-7; D call uncertain. The origin of this receptor is a woman between 18 and 29 years old in good health and CMV-seronegative. Source material: CD4+ T cells from PBMCs. CDR3 protein: CAWSVRSYEQYF. The CDR3 DNA reads TGTGCCTGGAGTGTTAGATCCTACGAGCAGTACTTC. The entire variable domain, with the rest obtained from reference TRBV30 and TRBJ2-7, is as follows: SQTIHQWPATLVQPVGSPLSLECTVEGTSNPNLYWYRQAAGRGLQLLFYSVGIGQISSEVPQNLSASRPQDRQFILSSKKLLLSDSGFYLCAWSVRSYEQYFGPGTRLTVT.